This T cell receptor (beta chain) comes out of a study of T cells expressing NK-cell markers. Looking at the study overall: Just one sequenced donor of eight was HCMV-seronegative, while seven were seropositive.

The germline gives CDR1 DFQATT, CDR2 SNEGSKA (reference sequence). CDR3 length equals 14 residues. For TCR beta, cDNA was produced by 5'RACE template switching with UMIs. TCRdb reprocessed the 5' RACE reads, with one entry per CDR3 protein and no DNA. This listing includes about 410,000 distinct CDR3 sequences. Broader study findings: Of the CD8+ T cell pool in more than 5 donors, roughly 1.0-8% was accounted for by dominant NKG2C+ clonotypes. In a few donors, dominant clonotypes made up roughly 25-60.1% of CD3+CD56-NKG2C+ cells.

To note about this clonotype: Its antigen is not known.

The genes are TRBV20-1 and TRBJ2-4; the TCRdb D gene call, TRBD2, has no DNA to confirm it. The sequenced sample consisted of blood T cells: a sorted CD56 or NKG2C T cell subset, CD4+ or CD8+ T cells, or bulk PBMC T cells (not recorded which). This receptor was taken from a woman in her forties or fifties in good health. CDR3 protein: CSASPRLGVNIQYF.